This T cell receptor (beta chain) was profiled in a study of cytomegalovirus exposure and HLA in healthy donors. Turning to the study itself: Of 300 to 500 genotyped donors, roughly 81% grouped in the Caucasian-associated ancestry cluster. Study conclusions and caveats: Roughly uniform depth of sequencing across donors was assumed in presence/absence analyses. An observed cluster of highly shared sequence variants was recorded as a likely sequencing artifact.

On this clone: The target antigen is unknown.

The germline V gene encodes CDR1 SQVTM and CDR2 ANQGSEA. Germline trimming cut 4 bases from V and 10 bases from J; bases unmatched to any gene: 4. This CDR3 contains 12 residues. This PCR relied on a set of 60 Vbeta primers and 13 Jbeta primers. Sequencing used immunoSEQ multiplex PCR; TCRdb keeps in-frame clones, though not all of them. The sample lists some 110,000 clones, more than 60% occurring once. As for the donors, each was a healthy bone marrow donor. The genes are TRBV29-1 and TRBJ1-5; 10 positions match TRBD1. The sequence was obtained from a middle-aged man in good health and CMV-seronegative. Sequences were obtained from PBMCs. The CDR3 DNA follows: TGCAGCGTTGGGGACAGGGGCGGCCCCCAGCATTTT. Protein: CSVGDRGGPQHF.